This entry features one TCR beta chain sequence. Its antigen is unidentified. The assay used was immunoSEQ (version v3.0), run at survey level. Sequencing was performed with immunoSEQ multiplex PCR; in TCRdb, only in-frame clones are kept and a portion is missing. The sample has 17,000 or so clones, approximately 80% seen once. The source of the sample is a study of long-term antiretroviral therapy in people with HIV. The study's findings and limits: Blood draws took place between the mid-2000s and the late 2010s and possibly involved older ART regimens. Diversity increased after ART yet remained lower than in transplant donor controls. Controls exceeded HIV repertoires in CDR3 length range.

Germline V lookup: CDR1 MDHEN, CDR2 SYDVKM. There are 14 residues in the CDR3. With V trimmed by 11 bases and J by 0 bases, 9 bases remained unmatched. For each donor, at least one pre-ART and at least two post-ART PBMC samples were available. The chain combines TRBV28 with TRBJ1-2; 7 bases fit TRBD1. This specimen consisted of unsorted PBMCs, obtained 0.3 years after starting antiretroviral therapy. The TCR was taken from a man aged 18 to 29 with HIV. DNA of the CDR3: TGTGCCGCCCAGGGGGGAAGCACTAACTATGGCTACACCTTC. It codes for CAAQGGSTNYGYTF.